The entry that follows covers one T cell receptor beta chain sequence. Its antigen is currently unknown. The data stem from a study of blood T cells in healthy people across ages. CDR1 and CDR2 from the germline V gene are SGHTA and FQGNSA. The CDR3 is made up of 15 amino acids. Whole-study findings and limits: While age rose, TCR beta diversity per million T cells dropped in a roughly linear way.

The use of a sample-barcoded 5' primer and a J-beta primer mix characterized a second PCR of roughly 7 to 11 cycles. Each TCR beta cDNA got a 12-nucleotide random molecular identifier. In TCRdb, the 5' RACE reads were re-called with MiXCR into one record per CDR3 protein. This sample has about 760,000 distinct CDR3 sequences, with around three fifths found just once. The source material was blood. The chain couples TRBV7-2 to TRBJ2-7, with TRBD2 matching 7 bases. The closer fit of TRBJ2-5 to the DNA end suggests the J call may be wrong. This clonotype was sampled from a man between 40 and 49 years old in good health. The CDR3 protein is CASSVMAGDRETQYF. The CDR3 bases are TGTGCCAGCAGCGTGATGGCGGGGGACCGTGAGACCCAGTACTTC.